Below are 20 T cell receptor beta chains sequenced from a single sample in a study of cytomegalovirus exposure and HLA in healthy donors. 60 Vbeta and 13 Jbeta primers were used in PCR. Assay: immunoSEQ multiplex PCR; the TCRdb copy retains only in-frame clones and omits some. The sample holds more than 100,000 clones, roughly 80% seen once. The specimen sequenced was PBMCs. The receptors here all came from a man aged 45 to 65 in good health and CMV-seropositive.

The CDR3 nucleotides read TGCGCCAGCAGGGCCCAGCGGGAGGTCGGGGAGCTGTTTTTT. Protein: CASRAQREVGELFF. The rearrangement joins TRBV10-1 to TRBJ2-2, with 9 bases aligning to TRBD2. V lost 6 bases, J lost 7 bases, and 6 bases stayed unmatched. Germline values: CDR1 WNHNN, CDR2 SYGVQD (reference sequence). The CDR3 is 14 residues long.

This clone was seen only a few times. The chain couples TRBV6-1 to TRBJ2-2; a possible D gene is TRBD1 (6 bases). The CDR3 loop spans 14 amino acids. The germline V gene has CDR1 MNHNS and CDR2 SASEGT. Trimming shortened V by 6 bases and J by 3 bases, and 11 bases separated the two germline ends. CDR3: CASRLGADTGELFF. Written as DNA, the CDR3 is TGTGCCAGCAGGTTGGGGGCGGACACCGGGGAGCTGTTTTTT.

The chain has TRBV7-2 and TRBJ2-7, with D perhaps TRBD2 (6 bases). V was pared by 5 bases and J by 2 bases, with 16 bases between. CDR1 is SGHTA, CDR2 FQGNSA, per germline. This CDR3 region has 15 residues. DNA for the CDR3: TGTGCCAGCAGCCCCTGGGTGGGGGGTACCTACGAGCAGTACTTC. It codes for CASSPWVGGTYEQYF.

The chain couples TRBV19 to TRBJ2-7, with 10 bases fitting TRBD2. The CDR3 has 16 amino acids. Trimming cost V 4 bases and J 0 bases; bases outside gene matches: 6. Per the germline V gene, CDR1 is LNHDA and CDR2 is SQIVND (reference sequence). DNA of the CDR3: TGTGCCAGTAGTAGCGGAAGGACTAGCGGCTCCTACGAGCAGTACTTC. Translation: CASSSGRTSGSYEQYF. Complete variable domain (other parts from reference TRBV19 and TRBJ2-7): DGGITQSPKYLFRKEGQNVTLSCEQNLNHDAMYWYRQDPGQGLRLIYYSQIVNDFQKGDIAEGYSVSREKKESFPLTVTSAQKNPTAFYLCASSSGRTSGSYEQYFGPGTRLTVT.

The chain has TRBV5-6 and TRBJ2-1, with D perhaps matching TRBD2 (5 bases). Germline V gene data show CDR1 as SGHDT and CDR2 as YYEEEE. V was pared by 2 bases and J by 5 bases, with 11 bases between. The CDR3 is made up of 14 amino acids. DNA for the CDR3: TGTGCCAGCAGCTTCCCGAAGCGGAACAATGAGCAGTTCTTC. The encoded protein is CASSFPKRNNEQFF. Complete variable domain (other parts from reference TRBV5-6 and TRBJ2-1): DAGVTQSPTHLIKTRGQQVTLRCSPKSGHDTVSWYQQALGQGPQFIFQYYEEEERQRGNFPDRFSGHQFPNYSSELNVNALLLGDSALYLCASSFPKRNNEQFFGPGTRLTVL.

The chain joins TRBV28 to TRBJ1-1; D is uncertain. Germline V CDR1 and CDR2: MDHEN, SYDVKM. V gave up 5 bases and J gave up 4 bases, with 2 bases separating them. The CDR3 loop spans 10 amino acids. CDR3 nucleotides: TGTGCCAGCAGTCGCACTGAAGCTTTCTTT. Translation: CASSRTEAFF.

As DNA, the CDR3 is TGTGCCAGCAGCGTATTACAGGGGGCAGAAAATGAGCAGTTCTTC. It yields the protein CASSVLQGAENEQFF. The gene calls are TRBV9 and TRBJ2-1, with TRBD1 matching 9 bases. Trimming took 1 base from V and 7 from J; bases not matched to a gene: 6. CDR1 and CDR2 (germline): SGDLS, YYNGEE. This CDR3 contains 15 residues.

This chain uses TRBV7-9 with TRBJ2-1; a weak D match, TRBD2 (6 bases). Germline loops: CDR1 SEHNR, CDR2 FQNEAQ (reference sequence). This CDR3 has 16 amino acids. Deletions cut 5 bases from V and 7 bases from J, with 21 bases between. This CDR3 reads CASSPGDHGSWNEQFF. CDR3 in DNA: TGTGCCAGCAGCCCGGGGGATCACGGGAGTTGGAATGAGCAGTTCTTC.

The CDR3 DNA sequence: TGTGCCTGGAGTCAAAAATTCCCCCCGCAGTTCTTC. It translates to CAWSQKFPPQFF. This chain joins TRBV30 and TRBJ2-1; D uncertain. The CDR3 is made up of 12 amino acids. V dropped 2 bases and J dropped 12 bases, with 14 bases sitting between them. Looked up from germline, CDR1 is GTSNPN and CDR2 is SVGIG (reference sequence).

This clone was counted a single time. The J gene is TRBJ2-5, the V gene TRBV19; 8 nucleotides line up with TRBD2. Germline loops: CDR1 LNHDA, CDR2 SQIVND (reference sequence). This CDR3 contains 15 residues. After removal of 5 bases from V and 1 base from J, the junction contained 6 bases not matched to a gene. The CDR3 nucleotides are TGTGCCAGTAGTCTGGGGACTAGGATCCAAGAGACCCAGTACTTC. Protein product: CASSLGTRIQETQYF. The variable domain in full, completed from reference TRBV19 and TRBJ2-5, reads DGGITQSPKYLFRKEGQNVTLSCEQNLNHDAMYWYRQDPGQGLRLIYYSQIVNDFQKGDIAEGYSVSREKKESFPLTVTSAQKNPTAFYLCASSLGTRIQETQYFGPGTRLLVL.

This clone was picked up a small number of times. V gene TRBV6-6 combines with J gene TRBJ2-7, with TRBD1 matching 7 bases. The CDR3 sequence is 15 residues long. The germline CDR1 and CDR2 sequences are MNHNY and SVGAGI (reference sequence). Trimming took 6 bases from V and 2 from J; bases not matched to a gene: 10. Here the CDR3 reads CASSSHGQGAYEQYF. CDR3 bases: TGTGCCAGCAGCTCGCACGGGCAGGGGGCCTACGAGCAGTACTTC.

This chain uses TRBV19 with TRBJ2-2, with D tentatively TRBD1 (6 bases). V was shortened by 1 base and J by 1 base, with 7 bases between the two germline ends. Germline V lookup: CDR1 LNHDA, CDR2 SQIVND (reference sequence). The CDR3 consists of 15 residues. In DNA form, the CDR3 reads TGTGCCAGTAGTATAGTGACAGGGAACACCGGGGAGCTGTTTTTT. Translated: CASSIVTGNTGELFF.

The J gene is TRBJ2-5, the V gene TRBV19; the D gene is possibly TRBD1 (5 bases). V dropped 2 bases and J dropped 2 bases, with 15 bases sitting between them. The CDR3 has 16 amino acids. The germline CDR1 and CDR2 sequences are LNHDA and SQIVND (reference sequence). This CDR3 reads CASSINWGRIQETQYF. Here the CDR3 DNA reads TGTGCCAGTAGTATAAATTGGGGCAGGATACAAGAGACCCAGTACTTC.

The J gene is TRBJ1-2, the V gene TRBV6-5; possible D gene TRBD1, 6 bases. This CDR3 contains 13 residues. Deletions cut 5 bases from V and 8 bases from J, with 15 bases between. CDR1 and CDR2 from the germline V gene are MNHEY and SVGAGI. The chain's CDR3 is CASSPLSGVGYTF. The CDR3, as DNA: TGTGCCAGCAGTCCCTTGTCAGGGGTGGGCTACACCTTC.

This clone was counted between two and nine times. The genes are TRBV2 and TRBJ2-7; D possibly corresponds to TRBD1 (6 bases). The CDR3 consists of 12 residues. CDR1 SNHLY and CDR2 FYNNEI come from the germline V gene. V dropped 7 bases and J dropped 2 bases, with 9 bases sitting between them. CDR3 DNA sequence: TGTGCCAGCAACGACAGGCCCTACGAGCAGTACTTC. Translated, it gives CASNDRPYEQYF.

The V and J genes are TRBV5-6 and TRBJ2-7; 9 bases line up with TRBD2. The CDR3 is made up of 15 amino acids. The germline CDR1 and CDR2 sequences are SGHDT and YYEEEE. The V gene end was trimmed by 3 bases and the J gene end by 6 bases; junction bases not matched to a gene: 10. CDR3 nucleotide sequence: TGTGCCAGCAGCTCGGAATTAGCGGGAGTCGGCGAGCAGTACTTC. It is translated as CASSSELAGVGEQYF.

CDR3 in DNA: TGTGCCTGGAGTGTAAAGGGGATGGGGGGTGAAAAACTGTTTTTT. This translates into CAWSVKGMGGEKLFF. The J gene is TRBJ1-4, the V gene TRBV30; possible D gene TRBD1, 5 bases. This CDR3 is 15 amino acids long. CDR1 is GTSNPN, CDR2 SVGIG, per germline (reference sequence). V was cut by 0 bases and J by 7 bases, with 15 bases left in between.

This clone was counted a few times. The chain recombines TRBV18 with TRBJ2-3, with a weak D call TRBD1 (5 bases). In germline, CDR1 is KGHSH, CDR2 LQKENI. V lost 1 base and J lost 0, with 8 bases in between. The CDR3 is 15 residues long. CDR3 nucleotide sequence: TGTGCCAGCTCACCACAGGGGATAAGCACAGATACGCAGTATTTT. Its translation is CASSPQGISTDTQYF.

The CDR3 nucleotides are TGTGCCAGCAGCTTAGGGACAGGGCCCAATACGCAGTATTTT. Translating it yields CASSLGTGPNTQYF. V usage is TRBV7-9 and J usage is TRBJ2-3; 8 positions agree with TRBD1. The CDR3 runs 14 residues. The germline V gene has CDR1 SEHNR and CDR2 FQNEAQ (reference sequence). With V trimmed by 1 base and J by 7 bases, 4 bases remained unmatched.

In this sample, this clone turned up a few times. The J gene is TRBJ2-5, the V gene TRBV12-5; the match to TRBD2 covers 8 bases. CDR1 and CDR2 from the germline V gene are LGHNT and FRNRAP. This CDR3 spans 13 amino acids. V dropped 6 bases and J dropped 5; count of bases not matched to a gene: 5. The CDR3 nucleotides read TGTGCTAGTGGGCAAGCGGGAGTTGAGACCCAGTACTTC. Translating gives CASGQAGVETQYF.